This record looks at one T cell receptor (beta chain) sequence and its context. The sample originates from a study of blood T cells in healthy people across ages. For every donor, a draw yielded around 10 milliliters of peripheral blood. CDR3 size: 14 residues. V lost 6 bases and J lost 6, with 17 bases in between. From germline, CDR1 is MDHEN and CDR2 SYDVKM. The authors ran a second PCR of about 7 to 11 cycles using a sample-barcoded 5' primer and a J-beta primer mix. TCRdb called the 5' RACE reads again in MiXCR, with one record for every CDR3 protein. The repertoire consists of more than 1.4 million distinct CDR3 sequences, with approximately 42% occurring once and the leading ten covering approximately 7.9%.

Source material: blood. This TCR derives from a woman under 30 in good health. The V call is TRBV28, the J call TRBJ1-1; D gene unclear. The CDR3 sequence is CASSPPPGFAEAFF. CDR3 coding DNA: TGTGCCAGCAGCCCCCCCCCGGGGTTCGCTGAAGCTTTCTTT.